These T cell receptor beta chains were read from a single sample in a study of T cell responses to AZD1222 COVID-19 vaccine. Assay used: immunoSEQ multiplex PCR; TCRdb lists only in-frame clones, some missing. The data show roughly 100,000 clones, around 87% seen once. The sample consisted of peripheral blood, taken on day 0 of AZD1222 vaccination. The source is an adult in good health. Both conserved end residues are part of each CDR3. D genes are given only for firm matches. A row's size may be missing; if present it is once, few, many or a size class.

d_call,v_call,j_call,clone_size,cdr3_nt,cdr3_aa
-,TRBV11-3,TRBJ2-5,-,TGTGCCAGCAGCAAGAGAATTCAAGAGACCCAGTACTTC,CASSKRIQETQYF
TRBD1,TRBV15,TRBJ2-3,-,TGTGCCACCAGCAGAGATCCGACAGGGATAGATACGCAGTATTTT,CATSRDPTGIDTQYF
TRBD1,TRBV28,TRBJ2-7,once,TGTGCCAGCAGCTCGGGACAGTCCTACGAGCAGTACTTC,CASSSGQSYEQYF
-,TRBV4-3,TRBJ2-5,-,TGCGCCAGCAGCCTGGGACTTTTCCAAGAGACCCAGTACTTC,CASSLGLFQETQYF
TRBD1,TRBV28,TRBJ2-1,-,TGTGCCAGCAGGCGGACAGGGGACAATGAGCAGTTCTTC,CASRRTGDNEQFF
-,TRBV11-3,TRBJ1-1,-,TGTGCCAGCAGCTTAGGGGGTGAGGGGGCTGAAGCTTTCTTT,CASSLGGEGAEAFF
-,TRBV19,TRBJ1-1,-,TGTGCCAGTAGACTACCTTCGAGGGGGTCCAGAGGCGCTGAAGCTTTCTTT,CASRLPSRGSRGAEAFF
TRBD2,TRBV9,TRBJ2-2,-,TGTGCCAGCAGCTTAGCGGGAGGGACCTACACCGGGGAGCTGTTTTTT,CASSLAGGTYTGELFF
-,TRBV4-2,TRBJ2-5,-,TGTGCCAGCAGCCAAGACCCGGGGGCAGAGACCCAGTACTTC,CASSQDPGAETQYF
-,TRBV10-1,TRBJ2-1,-,TGCGCCAGCAGTTGGTCAGGGCCCCACAATGAGCAGTTCTTC,CASSWSGPHNEQFF
-,TRBV6-6,TRBJ1-5,-,TGTGCCAGCAGCCTTCATAGCAATCAGCCCCAGCATTTT,CASSLHSNQPQHF
-,TRBV2,TRBJ1-5,-,TGTGCCAGCAGGCGGGATAGCAATCAGCCCCAGCATTTT,CASRRDSNQPQHF
TRBD1,TRBV15,TRBJ1-2,-,TGTGCCACCAGCCCCTACCGGACAGGGCTTTTCTATGGCTACACCTTC,CATSPYRTGLFYGYTF
-,TRBV10-2,TRBJ1-5,-,TGCGCCAGCAGTGAGGGATTCAATCAGCCCCAGCATTTT,CASSEGFNQPQHF
-,TRBV5-8,TRBJ2-7,few,TGTGCCAGCAGCTTTCCGGTAAACGAGCAGTACTTC,CASSFPVNEQYF
TRBD2,TRBV6-5,TRBJ2-1,-,TGTGCCAGTCAGAGACTAGCGGACTACAATGAGCAGTTCTTC,CASQRLADYNEQFF